This T cell receptor beta chain emerged from a study of blood T cells in healthy people across ages. Donation came from healthy Caucasian individuals in Russia who were aged about 6 to 100. It was with a sample-barcoded 5' primer and a J-beta primer mix that a second PCR of roughly 7 to 12 cycles was run. Every molecule of cDNA carried a tag from a template-switch adaptor with 12 random nucleotides. TCRdb called the 5' RACE reads again in MiXCR, with one record for every CDR3 protein. The table shows around 1,500,000 distinct CDR3 sequences, with roughly 40% occurring only once. This clonotype was observed a few times. Antigen unknown. This CDR3 has 14 amino acids. Trimming removed 0 bases from V and 8 bases from J, with 13 bases in between. Per the germline V gene, CDR1 is SGHRS and CDR2 is YFSETQ. Study-level points and caveats: TCR beta diversity per million T cells fell roughly linearly with age.

Sequenced sample: blood. The chain uses TRBV5-1 and TRBJ2-3, with D possibly being TRBD2 (5 bases). The clonotype comes from a woman aged 18 to 35 in good health. The CDR3 DNA reads as TGCGCCAGCAGCTTGGAAGCGGACCTAAGTACGCAGTATTTT. This encodes CASSLEADLSTQYF.